These T cell receptor beta chains were read from a single sample in a study of cytomegalovirus exposure and HLA in healthy donors. Libraries were prepared by immunoSEQ multiplex PCR; TCRdb keeps only in-frame clonotypes and omits some of them. The table shows some 150,000 clones, with just under 90% occurring only once. The sequenced sample consisted of PBMCs. Receptor source: a woman in her twenties or thirties in good health and CMV-seropositive. CDR3s include the opening cysteine and the closing phenylalanine or tryptophan. The order of the fields is clone size, J gene, D gene, V gene, CDR3 DNA, CDR3 protein. D genes are given only for firm matches. Some rows mark clone size as missing; the rest say once, few, many or name a class of expanded clone.

clone_size: -
j_call: TRBJ2-1
d_call: TRBD1
v_call: TRBV19
cdr3_nt: TGTGCCAGTAGTATTTCAGGACAGGGGAAGTATGAGCAGTTCTTC
cdr3_aa: CASSISGQGKYEQFF

clone_size: once
j_call: TRBJ2-1
d_call: -
v_call: TRBV20-1
cdr3_nt: TGCAGTGCTGGGCGCAATGAGCAGTTCTTC
cdr3_aa: CSAGRNEQFF

clone_size: -
j_call: TRBJ2-3
d_call: -
v_call: TRBV13
cdr3_nt: TGTGCCAGCGAGGGTAGCACAGATACGCAGTATTTT
cdr3_aa: CASEGSTDTQYF

clone_size: -
j_call: TRBJ2-7
d_call: TRBD2
v_call: TRBV20-1
cdr3_nt: TGCAGTGCCCGGACTAGCTGGGAGCAGTACTTC
cdr3_aa: CSARTSWEQYF

clone_size: -
j_call: TRBJ1-3
d_call: -
v_call: TRBV2
cdr3_nt: TGTGCCAGCAGTGCCGGGGGCTCTGGAAACACCATATATTTT
cdr3_aa: CASSAGGSGNTIYF

clone_size: -
j_call: TRBJ1-6
d_call: -
v_call: TRBV7-9
cdr3_nt: TGTGCCAGCAGCTTAGCACGTGAGTCATCCCTCCACTTT
cdr3_aa: CASSLARESSLHF

clone_size: -
j_call: TRBJ1-5
d_call: TRBD1
v_call: TRBV28
cdr3_nt: TGTGCCAGCAGTCCACAGGGGGCAGGCCAGCCCCAGCATTTT
cdr3_aa: CASSPQGAGQPQHF

clone_size: -
j_call: TRBJ2-3
d_call: TRBD2
v_call: TRBV5-1
cdr3_nt: TGCGCCAGCAGCACGGGACTAGCGGAAAGCACAGATACGCAGTATTTT
cdr3_aa: CASSTGLAESTDTQYF

clone_size: -
j_call: TRBJ2-4
d_call: -
v_call: TRBV7-9
cdr3_nt: TGTGCCAGCAGCCTACCCCGGGGGACGGAAAACATTCAGTACTTC
cdr3_aa: CASSLPRGTENIQYF

clone_size: once
j_call: TRBJ2-7
d_call: -
v_call: TRBV2
cdr3_nt: TGTGCCAGCAAGGGGTGGTCCTACGAGCAGTACTTC
cdr3_aa: CASKGWSYEQYF

clone_size: -
j_call: TRBJ2-2
d_call: -
v_call: TRBV2
cdr3_nt: TGTGCCAGCAGTGAAGAACCCCTAAGCTGGGGGGAGCTGTTTTTT
cdr3_aa: CASSEEPLSWGELFF

clone_size: -
j_call: TRBJ2-7
d_call: -
v_call: TRBV5-1
cdr3_nt: TGCGCCAGCAGCTTGGGAACAGGTCGACTCTACGAGCAGTACTTC
cdr3_aa: CASSLGTGRLYEQYF

clone_size: -
j_call: TRBJ2-3
d_call: TRBD2
v_call: TRBV7-2
cdr3_nt: TGTGCCAGCAGCTTAGTGTTCGGCGGGAGTGGAACAGATACGCAGTATTTT
cdr3_aa: CASSLVFGGSGTDTQYF

clone_size: -
j_call: TRBJ2-7
d_call: -
v_call: TRBV27
cdr3_nt: TGTGCCAGCAGTTTTTCCGACAGATCCTACGAGCAGTACTTC
cdr3_aa: CASSFSDRSYEQYF

clone_size: -
j_call: TRBJ2-5
d_call: -
v_call: TRBV27
cdr3_nt: TGTGCCAGCAGTTACCTGGACAGTTCTAAAGAGACCCAGTACTTC
cdr3_aa: CASSYLDSSKETQYF

clone_size: -
j_call: TRBJ2-5
d_call: -
v_call: TRBV13
cdr3_nt: TGTGCCAGCAGCTCCTTCCCCCGAGAGACCCAGTACTTC
cdr3_aa: CASSSFPRETQYF

clone_size: -
j_call: TRBJ2-1
d_call: TRBD2
v_call: TRBV2
cdr3_nt: TGTGCCAGCAGTGAAGCCAACGGACTAGCGGGGGCAGGTGGTGAGCAGTTCTTC
cdr3_aa: CASSEANGLAGAGGEQFF

clone_size: -
j_call: TRBJ2-7
d_call: TRBD1
v_call: TRBV7-9
cdr3_nt: TGTGCCAGCAGTCGACTAACCCGGGACAGGGGGCGCGAGGAGCAGTACTTC
cdr3_aa: CASSRLTRDRGREEQYF

clone_size: -
j_call: TRBJ1-5
d_call: TRBD1
v_call: TRBV10-3
cdr3_nt: TGTGCCATCAGTCAGCTGGACAGGCAGCCCCAGCATTTT
cdr3_aa: CAISQLDRQPQHF

clone_size: -
j_call: TRBJ2-1
d_call: -
v_call: TRBV2
cdr3_nt: TGTGCCAGCGAATATGCTCAGGGCCATGAGCAGTTCTTC
cdr3_aa: CASEYAQGHEQFF

clone_size: -
j_call: TRBJ2-1
d_call: -
v_call: TRBV5-4
cdr3_nt: TGTGCCACTTCTTCATTGACCGGGGGGCCCTACCGTGAGCAGTTCTTC
cdr3_aa: CATSSLTGGPYREQFF

clone_size: -
j_call: TRBJ2-3
d_call: -
v_call: TRBV28
cdr3_nt: TGTGCCAGCAGACCCACTTCACTAGATACGCAGTATTTT
cdr3_aa: CASRPTSLDTQYF